Described below is a single T cell receptor (beta chain) sequence and its context. Its matching antigen is unknown. This entry comes from a study of T cells after posttransplantation cyclophosphamide. Study conclusions and caveats: Donor-recipient repertoire similarity was low at 1-2 months, rising over year one.

Assay: immunoSEQ multiplex PCR; the TCRdb copy retains only in-frame clones and omits some. The sample gives 15,000 to 18,000 clones, about four fifths of which show up once; about 4.7% is in the top ten. Sampled 1 year posttransplant, controls received myeloablative marrow transplants, methotrexate and a calcineurin inhibitor. The CDR3 has 15 residues. In germline, CDR1 is SGHTS, CDR2 YDEGEE. With 3 bases clipped from V and 7 bases from J, the junction kept 10 bases outside the gene matches. This receptor was taken from a male patient in his late teens or twenties who received an allogeneic stem cell transplant from a related donor, was CMV-positive, and had no GVHD. Some of the T cells may derive from the graft donor. The sample in question was PBMCs, obtained roughly 57 weeks after allogeneic stem cell transplant with calcineurin inhibitor and methotrexate. The rearrangement joins TRBV5-8 to TRBJ2-7; 10 nucleotides agree with TRBD1. CDR3 nucleotide sequence: TGTGCCAGCAGCTCTACCGGGACAGGGGATGAGGAGCAGTACTTC. Its protein is CASSSTGTGDEEQYF.